The clone carrying this T cell receptor (beta chain) appeared once. This sample is drawn from a study of T cell changes during pregnancy in multiple sclerosis. The repertoire was sequenced with immunoSEQ multiplex PCR; TCRdb's copy has only in-frame clones and lacks some. The table lists around 40,000 clones, 70% to 90% of them singletons, with under 0.7% in the top ten. The CDR3 is 13 amino acids. CDR1 KGHSH and CDR2 LQKENI come from the germline V gene. V dropped 5 bases and J dropped 5 bases, with 13 bases sitting between them. V is TRBV18 and J is TRBJ2-7; tentative D call: TRBD1 (6 bases). The clonotype was recovered from a female donor with multiple sclerosis, enrolled in a pregnancy study. The starting material was CD4+ T cells from peripheral blood mononuclear cells, obtained before pregnancy. CDR3 bases: TGTGCCAGCTCAACAGGGATAGACGACGAGCAGTACTTC. Protein sequence: CASSTGIDDEQYF.